These 29 T cell receptor beta chains came from one sample sequenced in a study of blood T cell repertoires in COVID-19. Here immunoSEQ multiplex PCR was the method, and the copy in TCRdb shows in-frame clones only, minus some. The data contain roughly 160,000 clones, around four fifths of them seen just once; the ten biggest clones take up 13%. Specimen: PBMCs or T cells enriched from blood (not recorded which). These receptors were collected from a woman aged 55-70 years who had recovered from COVID-19.

The chain combines TRBV9 with TRBJ1-1; the D is unclear. Trimming took off 4 bases at V and 1 base at J, with 8 bases between the two ends. This CDR3 comprises 13 residues. Germline loops: CDR1 SGDLS, CDR2 YYNGEE. CDR3 loop: CASSSPGNTEAFF. The CDR3, as DNA: TGTGCCAGCAGCTCGCCGGGGAACACTGAAGCTTTCTTT.

The chain has TRBV5-6 and TRBJ2-1; TRBD2 might be the D (5 bases). With 0 bases removed from V and 10 bases from J, the gap between germline ends came to 20 bases. Germline values: CDR1 SGHDT, CDR2 YYEEEE. The CDR3 spans 16 residues. DNA of the CDR3: TGTGCCAGCAGCTTGGATTCAGGCTACCGGAGGTACGAGCAGTTCTTC. It encodes CASSLDSGYRRYEQFF. Full variable domain (outside the CDR3, taken from reference TRBV5-6 and TRBJ2-1): DAGVTQSPTHLIKTRGQQVTLRCSPKSGHDTVSWYQQALGQGPQFIFQYYEEEERQRGNFPDRFSGHQFPNYSSELNVNALLLGDSALYLCASSLDSGYRRYEQFFGPGTRLTVL.

This clone has only one observation. V is TRBV27 and J is TRBJ2-7; perhaps TRBD1 as D (6 bases). The CDR3 totals 15 residues. V lost 4 bases, J lost 3 bases, and 16 bases lay in between. Germline CDR1 and CDR2: MNHEY and SMNVEV (reference sequence). CDR3 nucleotides: TGTGCCAGCAGTTGGGACGGGACACCTTTCTACGAGCAGTACTTC. Its protein product is CASSWDGTPFYEQYF.

V gene TRBV12-3 or TRBV12-4 combines with J gene TRBJ2-7; D gene ambiguous. Trimming shortened V by 2 bases and J by 9 bases, and 14 bases separated the two germline ends. The CDR3 length is 13 residues. The CDR3 region is CASSLSSVPVQYF. CDR3 nucleotide sequence: TGTGCCAGCAGTTTATCCTCTGTTCCAGTGCAGTACTTC.

The chain uses TRBV7-9 and TRBJ1-1, with 7 nucleotides matching TRBD1. V gave up 2 bases and J gave up 1 base; unmatched junction bases: 10. Germline V CDR1 and CDR2: SEHNR, FQNEAQ (reference sequence). CDR3 length: 17 residues. The CDR3 spells CASSLIRWDSQNTEAFF. In DNA form, the CDR3 reads TGTGCCAGCAGCTTAATACGGTGGGACAGCCAGAACACTGAAGCTTTCTTT.

J is TRBJ2-7 and V is TRBV19, with D maybe TRBD2 (6 bases). The CDR3 covers 14 residues. In germline, CDR1 is LNHDA, CDR2 SQIVND (reference sequence). V lost 5 bases and J lost 4, with 15 bases in between. The CDR3 reads CASSPPGTPYEQYF. CDR3 nucleotides: TGTGCCAGTAGTCCCCCCGGGACTCCTTACGAGCAGTACTTC.

The V and J genes are TRBV5-1 and TRBJ2-3, with D tentatively TRBD1 (5 bases). Trimming removed 4 bases at V and 0 bases at J, with 21 bases between. This CDR3 comprises 18 residues. Germline V CDR1 and CDR2: SGHRS, YFSETQ. CDR3 nucleotides: TGCGCCAGCAGCCAAGGATTCGTGGGGCCGAGGAGCACAGATACGCAGTATTTT. Amino acid sequence: CASSQGFVGPRSTDTQYF. Looking up the rest from reference TRBV5-1 and TRBJ2-3 gives the full variable domain: KAGVTQTPRYLIKTRGQQVTLSCSPISGHRSVSWYQQTPGQGLQFLFEYFSETQRNKGNFPGRFSGRQFSNSRSEMNVSTLELGDSALYLCASSQGFVGPRSTDTQYFGPGTRLTVL.

The V gene is TRBV20-1, the J gene TRBJ1-1, with 7 bases identical to TRBD1. Germline V CDR1 and CDR2: DFQATT, SNEGSKA (reference sequence). The CDR3 sequence is 11 residues long. V lost 7 bases and J lost 5; bases outside the gene matches: 4. In DNA form, the CDR3 reads TGCAGTGTGACACAGGGGACTGAAGCTTTCTTT. It codes for CSVTQGTEAFF.

This chain connects TRBV20-1 to TRBJ2-3, with TRBD2 matching over 8 bases. Looked up from germline, CDR1 is DFQATT and CDR2 is SNEGSKA (reference sequence). This CDR3 is built from 16 residues. With 3 bases clipped from V and 2 bases from J, the junction kept 10 bases outside the gene matches. As DNA, the CDR3 is TGCAGTGCTAGTCCCCTAGCGGGCCGGACCACAGATACGCAGTATTTT. It specifies CSASPLAGRTTDTQYF.

This sequence joins TRBV5-1 and TRBJ1-6; 8 bases are a match to TRBD1. Germline values: CDR1 SGHRS, CDR2 YFSETQ. This CDR3 spans 15 amino acids. After removal of 4 bases from V and 8 bases from J, the junction contained 8 bases not matched to a gene. In DNA form, the CDR3 reads TGCGCCAGCAGCGCCGGACAGGGCTTTTATTCACCCCTCCACTTT. The encoded protein is CASSAGQGFYSPLHF.

The chain is built from TRBV11-2 and TRBJ1-6; no clear D gene. Germline assignment: CDR1 SGHAT and CDR2 FQNNGV. Trimming shortened V by 5 bases and J by 9 bases, and 14 bases separated the two germline ends. The CDR3 spans 14 residues. The DNA for the CDR3 is TGTGCCAGCAGCCCCGCCCCACTCGGTTCACCCCTCCACTTT. Translating it yields CASSPAPLGSPLHF.

This chain uses TRBV5-6 with TRBJ1-1, with TRBD1 matching over 8 bases. Germline trimming cut 2 bases from V and 1 base from J; bases unmatched to any gene: 1. Germline lookup yields CDR1 SGHDT and CDR2 YYEEEE. The CDR3 totals 14 residues. The CDR3 region is CASSLGTGNTEAFF. In DNA form, the CDR3 reads TGTGCCAGCAGCTTAGGGACAGGGAACACTGAAGCTTTCTTT. Together with reference TRBV5-6 and TRBJ1-1, the CDR3 gives the full variable domain: DAGVTQSPTHLIKTRGQQVTLRCSPKSGHDTVSWYQQALGQGPQFIFQYYEEEERQRGNFPDRFSGHQFPNYSSELNVNALLLGDSALYLCASSLGTGNTEAFFGQGTRLTVV.

The chain couples TRBV15 to TRBJ2-2; D gene unclear. CDR3 length: 14 residues. V was cut by 1 base and J by 1 base, with 4 bases left in between. CDR1 is LNHNV, CDR2 YYDKDF, per germline (reference sequence). In DNA form, the CDR3 reads TGTGCCACCAGCAGAGCGGGGAACACCGGGGAGCTGTTTTTT. Residues: CATSRAGNTGELFF.

This clone was seen a single time. The chain links TRBV9 to TRBJ2-5; 9 bases are shared with TRBD1. The CDR3 spans 14 residues. Germline lookup yields CDR1 SGDLS and CDR2 YYNGEE. Trimming removed 7 bases from V and 3 bases from J; junction bases left unmatched: 7. The CDR3 DNA is TGTGCCAGCTCCACAGGGGGCGTTGAAGAGACCCAGTACTTC. This sequence encodes CASSTGGVEETQYF.

The V gene is TRBV2, the J gene TRBJ1-3; 7 bases are a match to TRBD1. V lost 7 bases, J lost 0 bases, and 12 bases stayed unmatched. The CDR3 runs 17 residues. CDR1 and CDR2 (germline): SNHLY, FYNNEI. The CDR3 loop reads CASTANFGQASGNTIYF. The CDR3 DNA is TGTGCCAGCACCGCAAATTTCGGACAGGCCTCTGGAAACACCATATATTTT.

The CDR3 region is CASSPGGGRADNEQFF. The CDR3 DNA reads TGTGCCAGCAGTCCGGGTGGCGGGAGGGCTGACAATGAGCAGTTCTTC. The chain uses TRBV7-9 and TRBJ2-1; 9 bases align to TRBD2. Trimming cost V 6 bases and J 5 bases; bases outside gene matches: 11. The CDR3 runs to 16 residues. From germline, CDR1 is SEHNR and CDR2 FQNEAQ (reference sequence).

The gene calls are TRBV3-1 (or the pseudogene TRBV3-2) and TRBJ1-2; no clear D. This CDR3 comprises 13 residues. V shed 4 bases and J shed 3 bases, with 9 bases lying between them. Germline values: CDR1 LGHDT, CDR2 YNNKEL (reference sequence). The CDR3, as DNA: TGTGCCAGCAGCCCCGCCCGAGACTATGGCTACACCTTC. Protein product: CASSPARDYGYTF.

This clone was recorded many times. The chain couples TRBV10-1 to TRBJ1-4; D perhaps matches TRBD1 (5 bases). The CDR3 runs 15 residues. CDR1 and CDR2 (germline): WNHNN, SYGVQD (reference sequence). The V end lost 7 bases, the J end lost 6 bases, and 18 bases lay between the germline ends. The CDR3 coding sequence is TGCGCCAGCATTGCCCCCCGACAGTCCCATGAAAAACTGTTTTTT. The encoded protein is CASIAPRQSHEKLFF.

The chain is built from TRBV12-3 or TRBV12-4 and TRBJ1-2; weak D call: TRBD1 (5 bases). V lost 3 bases to trimming and J lost 4 bases, with 9 bases between them. The CDR3 loop spans 13 amino acids. CDR3 sequence: CASSLDKLYGYTF. The CDR3 DNA is TGTGCCAGCAGTTTGGACAAGCTCTATGGCTACACCTTC.

This clone was counted once. This chain joins TRBV7-9 and TRBJ1-2; 7 positions agree with TRBD1. The CDR3 sequence is 16 residues long. Germline V CDR1 and CDR2: SEHNR, FQNEAQ (reference sequence). J was trimmed by 1 base and V by 5 bases; bases with no gene match: 10. CDR3 amino acids: CASSDRTGLDNYGYTF. The DNA of the CDR3 is TGTGCCAGCAGCGACCGGACAGGCCTGGATAACTATGGCTACACCTTC. Using reference TRBV7-9 and TRBJ1-2 for the parts outside the CDR3, the full variable domain is DTGVSQNPRHKITKRGQNVTFRCDPISEHNRLYWYRQTLGQGPEFLTYFQNEAQLEKSRLLSDRFSAERPKGSFSTLEIQRTEQGDSAMYLCASSDRTGLDNYGYTFGSGTRLTVV.

This clone was recorded only once. CDR3 sequence (DNA): TGTGCCAGCACCAGGGGACAGGCGAACACCGGGGAGCTGTTTTTT. This sequence encodes CASTRGQANTGELFF. The J gene is TRBJ2-2, the V gene TRBV9; 8 positions match TRBD1. V lost 6 bases and J lost 0; bases outside the gene matches: 4. This CDR3 has 15 amino acids. Germline V gene data show CDR1 as SGDLS and CDR2 as YYNGEE. Supplemented by reference TRBV9 and TRBJ2-2, the full variable domain reads DSGVTQTPKHLITATGQRVTLRCSPRSGDLSVYWYQQSLDQGLQFLIQYYNGEERAKGNILERFSAQQFPDLHSELNLSSLELGDSALYFCASTRGQANTGELFFGEGSRLTVL.

This clone has a single count. The chain is built from TRBV11-2 and TRBJ2-7, with TRBD1 as a possible D gene (5 bases). Germline V gene sequence: CDR1 SGHAT, CDR2 FQNNGV. The CDR3 is made up of 15 amino acids. V was shortened by 1 base and J by 9 bases, with 19 bases between the two germline ends. CDR3 sequence: CASSLGGQELRGQYF. The CDR3 DNA is TGTGCCAGCAGCTTAGGGGGCCAGGAGCTACGAGGGCAGTACTTC.

This chain connects TRBV12-3 or TRBV12-4 to TRBJ2-4; TRBD1 matches at 7 bases. Germline trimming cut 3 bases from V and 5 bases from J; bases unmatched to any gene: 1. The CDR3 runs 13 residues. The CDR3 DNA sequence: TGTGCCAGCAGTTTGAGGGGGCAAAACATTCAGTACTTC. Protein: CASSLRGQNIQYF.

This clone was observed a few times. CDR3 nucleotide sequence: TGCGCCAGCAGCCAGGTGGGGACAGGGTTGATAGCTTCTGGAAACACCATATATTTT. Translated, it gives CASSQVGTGLIASGNTIYF. This chain links TRBV4-1 with TRBJ1-3, with 9 nucleotides matching TRBD1. This CDR3 has 19 amino acids. CDR1 and CDR2 (germline): MGHRA, YSYEKL. Trimming cost V 3 bases and J 1 base; bases outside gene matches: 13.

This chain links TRBV6-5 with TRBJ1-2, with a weak D call TRBD1 (5 bases). V was pared by 6 bases and J by 8 bases, with 16 bases between. Germline assignment: CDR1 MNHEY and CDR2 SVGAGI. This CDR3 has 13 amino acids. Here the CDR3 reads CASRGSRGIGYTF. CDR3 bases: TGTGCCAGCAGGGGGTCTCGGGGGATAGGCTACACCTTC.

The chain employs TRBV5-1 and TRBJ1-5; 9 bases fit TRBD1. The CDR3 extends over 15 amino acids. The V segment lost 4 bases and the J segment 6 bases; nucleotides outside the gene matches: 8. Germline lookup yields CDR1 SGHRS and CDR2 YFSETQ. The CDR3 region has the DNA TGCGCCAGCAGCGAGGCCCGGACAGGGGTTCAGCCCCAGCATTTT. Protein: CASSEARTGVQPQHF.

CDR3 sequence (DNA): TGTGCCAGCAGCCGTACAGAGAATGGAAACACCATATATTTT. It is translated as CASSRTENGNTIYF. The chain links TRBV11-1 to TRBJ1-3, with no clear D. Germline CDR1 reads SGHAT; CDR2 reads FQDESV (reference sequence). Trimming cost V 5 bases and J 3 bases, with 11 bases left between them. This CDR3 contains 14 residues.

The chain uses TRBV19 and TRBJ1-1, with D perhaps TRBD1 (5 bases). Germline values: CDR1 LNHDA, CDR2 SQIVND (reference sequence). Trimming shortened V by 8 bases and J by 4 bases, and 20 bases separated the two germline ends. The CDR3 has 15 amino acids. This CDR3 is CASFNRALGRTEAFF. Here the CDR3 DNA reads TGTGCCAGTTTCAACCGGGCGTTGGGGCGCACTGAAGCTTTCTTT.

This chain uses TRBV5-6 with TRBJ2-5, with D hard to call. Per germline, CDR1 SGHDT and CDR2 YYEEEE. Deletions cut 0 bases from V and 6 bases from J, with 9 bases between. The CDR3 is 13 residues long. The CDR3 region has the DNA TGTGCCAGCAGCTTGGGTCGCGGAAAGACCCAGTACTTC. This translates into CASSLGRGKTQYF.